This entry lists 18 T cell receptor beta chains sequenced from one sample in a study of cytomegalovirus exposure and HLA in healthy donors. Generated by immunoSEQ multiplex PCR, the TCRdb table keeps only in-frame clones and is missing some. This sample carries 150,000 or so clones, 70% to 90% of them seen once, and the ten largest clones take around 2.1%. The sample taken for sequencing was PBMCs. The source is a human donor in good health.

The chain carries TRBV5-1 and TRBJ2-3; TRBD1 matches at 10 bases. After removal of 4 bases from V and 6 bases from J, the junction contained 11 bases not matched to a gene. CDR1 and CDR2 from the germline V gene are SGHRS and YFSETQ. The length of the CDR3 is 16 residues. The CDR3 sequence: CASSATGTGARDTQYF. In DNA, the CDR3 is TGCGCCAGCAGCGCCACCGGGACAGGGGCCCGGGATACGCAGTATTTT.

The V gene is TRBV20-1, the J gene TRBJ2-1; weak D call: TRBD1 (6 bases). Trimming removed 7 bases at V and 6 bases at J, with 7 bases between. Germline V gene sequence: CDR1 DFQATT, CDR2 SNEGSKA (reference sequence). CDR3 length: 10 amino acids. In DNA, the CDR3 is TGCAGTGTGACAGGCAATGAGCAGTTCTTC. This encodes CSVTGNEQFF.

The rearrangement links TRBV9 to TRBJ2-1, with 10 bases fitting TRBD1. This CDR3 has 15 amino acids. J gave up 7 bases and V 3 bases, and 7 bases lay outside the gene matches. Looked up from germline, CDR1 is SGDLS and CDR2 is YYNGEE. The CDR3 bases are TGTGCCAGCAGCGCGCCATCGGGACAGGGGAATGAGCAGTTCTTC. It encodes CASSAPSGQGNEQFF.

The V call is TRBV9, the J call TRBJ1-1; a weak D match, TRBD1 (5 bases). The CDR3 is 14 residues long. The germline gives CDR1 SGDLS, CDR2 YYNGEE. V lost 0 bases, J lost 6 bases, and 12 bases lay in between. The CDR3 loop is CASSVDGGVPEAFF. CDR3 DNA: TGTGCCAGCAGCGTAGATGGAGGGGTCCCTGAAGCTTTCTTT.

This rearrangement joins TRBV18 to TRBJ1-4, with no clear D. The CDR3 sequence is 11 residues long. From germline, CDR1 is KGHSH and CDR2 LQKENI. Trimming took 6 bases from V and 13 from J, leaving 12 bases between them. The CDR3 DNA is TGTGCCAGCTCGCGAGGCGAGGGACTGTTTTTT. Translated: CASSRGEGLFF.

The chain is built from TRBV6-6 and TRBJ1-4; D is uncertain. V was shortened by 8 bases and J by 8 bases, with 6 bases between the two germline ends. Looked up from germline, CDR1 is MNHNY and CDR2 is SVGAGI (reference sequence). CDR3 length: 10 residues. The CDR3 bases are TGTGCCAGCTCACAGGAAAAACTGTTTTTT. Its translation: CASSQEKLFF.

The rearrangement uses TRBV27 and TRBJ1-3; TRBD1 matches 7 bases. The length of the CDR3 is 17 residues. Trimming took 5 bases from V and 0 from J; bases not matched to a gene: 10. CDR1 and CDR2 (germline): MNHEY, SMNVEV (reference sequence). The CDR3 DNA sequence: TGTGCCAGCAGTCCCTGGGCAGGGGGAAACTCTGGAAACACCATATATTTT. Its protein product is CASSPWAGGNSGNTIYF.

This chain links TRBV27 with TRBJ2-5; no clear D gene. There are 15 residues in the CDR3. The V and J ends lost 0 bases and 5 bases respectively, with 13 bases between them. Germline V lookup: CDR1 MNHEY, CDR2 SMNVEV (reference sequence). CDR3 nucleotide sequence: TGTGCCAGCAGTTTATCACAGATTTCGACCGAGACCCAGTACTTC. Translation: CASSLSQISTETQYF.

V usage is TRBV6-6 and J usage is TRBJ2-7, with D perhaps matching TRBD1 (6 bases). The CDR3 spans 16 residues. Trimming pared 6 bases from V and 0 bases from J, leaving 18 bases between. Germline CDR1 MNHNY, CDR2 SVGAGI (reference sequence). This chain's CDR3 is CASSHTNQGSSYEQYF. In DNA, the CDR3 is TGTGCCAGCAGCCACACTAATCAGGGGAGCTCCTACGAGCAGTACTTC.

The chain couples TRBV6-6 to TRBJ2-7; the D gene is possibly TRBD1 (5 bases). Per germline, CDR1 MNHNY and CDR2 SVGAGI (reference sequence). The length of the CDR3 is 14 residues. Trimming stripped 5 bases from V and 4 bases from J, with 15 bases between. The CDR3 loop reads CASSMTAILYEQYF. The CDR3 DNA sequence: TGTGCCAGCAGTATGACAGCGATACTGTACGAGCAGTACTTC.

This chain connects TRBV15 to TRBJ1-5; D possibly corresponds to TRBD1 (6 bases). The ends were cut back, 3 bases at V and 4 bases at J, with 16 bases in the middle. CDR3 length equals 16 residues. Germline values: CDR1 LNHNV, CDR2 YYDKDF (reference sequence). The CDR3 is CATSSWIGGGNQPQHF. CDR3 DNA: TGTGCCACCAGCAGTTGGATAGGGGGGGGGAATCAGCCCCAGCATTTT.

V usage is TRBV7-8 and J usage is TRBJ2-2, with D possibly matching TRBD1 (5 bases). Germline V CDR1 and CDR2: SGHVS, FQNEAQ. This CDR3 spans 16 amino acids. The V end was cut by 6 bases, the J end by 3 bases, with 17 bases between. The CDR3 loop is CASSFRGEEYTGELFF. The CDR3 coding sequence is TGTGCCAGCAGTTTTAGGGGCGAAGAGTACACCGGGGAGCTGTTTTTT.

This clone was counted only a few times. The genes are TRBV7-2 and TRBJ2-7; TRBD2 agrees at 10 bases. The CDR3 consists of 15 residues. CDR1 and CDR2 (germline): SGHTA, FQGNSA. V was clipped by 1 base and J by 3 bases; unmatched bases: 3. The CDR3 reads CASSLVAGGLYEQYF. The CDR3 DNA is TGTGCCAGCAGCTTAGTAGCGGGAGGTCTCTACGAGCAGTACTTC.

The rearrangement links TRBV7-3 to TRBJ1-2; TRBD1 agrees at 8 bases. Trimming removed 5 bases from V and 4 bases from J; junction bases left unmatched: 3. The CDR3 is 13 residues long. From germline, CDR1 is SGHTA and CDR2 FQGTGA. The CDR3 protein is CASSRGTGYGYTF. In DNA, the CDR3 is TGTGCCAGCAGCCGAGGGACAGGCTATGGCTACACCTTC.

This chain connects TRBV4-1 to TRBJ2-1; 10 bases agree with TRBD2. CDR1 is MGHRA and CDR2 is YSYEKL in the germline V gene. This CDR3 has 17 amino acids. V was clipped by 0 bases and J by 10 bases; unmatched bases: 12. CDR3: CASSQEGLIAGGGEQFF. The CDR3 coding sequence is TGCGCCAGCAGCCAAGAAGGTCTGATAGCGGGAGGAGGCGAGCAGTTCTTC.

J is TRBJ2-7 and V is TRBV11-2; 7 bases agree with TRBD1. Germline CDR1 reads SGHAT; CDR2 reads FQNNGV. With V trimmed by 1 base and J by 2 bases, 5 bases remained unmatched. The CDR3 is made up of 15 amino acids. The CDR3 protein is CASSLVWDRAYEQYF. CDR3 nucleotide sequence: TGTGCCAGCAGCTTAGTATGGGACAGAGCCTACGAGCAGTACTTC.

The chain uses TRBV28 and TRBJ2-7; 7 bases align to TRBD2. The CDR3 is 15 residues long. With V trimmed by 4 bases and J by 3 bases, 9 bases remained unmatched. Looked up from germline, CDR1 is MDHEN and CDR2 is SYDVKM. Here the CDR3 DNA reads TGTGCCAGCAGTTCCCCAGCGGGATCAGGCTACGAGCAGTACTTC. Protein: CASSSPAGSGYEQYF.

This clone was observed once. The V and J genes are TRBV7-8 and TRBJ2-1, with 13 bases identical to TRBD2. Germline V gene sequence: CDR1 SGHVS, CDR2 FQNEAQ. The CDR3 is made up of 15 amino acids. The trim removed 3 bases at V and 9 bases at J, leaving 5 bases unmatched. The DNA of the CDR3 is TGTGCCAGCAGCTTCGGACTAGCGGGAGCCGGTGAGCAGTTCTTC. It translates to CASSFGLAGAGEQFF.